Sequencing of this TCR beta chain was carried out in a study of blood T cell repertoires in COVID-19. Each participant's cohort was designated according to participant-reported clinical history. Germline V gene data show CDR1 as GTSNPN and CDR2 as SVGIG (reference sequence). This CDR3 comprises 14 residues. With V trimmed by 5 bases and J by 8 bases, 10 bases remained unmatched. Assay used: immunoSEQ multiplex PCR; TCRdb lists only in-frame clones, some missing. This table has about 180,000 clones, about 88% appearing once. The chain employs TRBV30 and TRBJ1-4; 8 bases line up with TRBD1. The receptor was isolated from a woman younger than 35 who had recovered from COVID-19. Sequences were obtained from PBMCs or T cells enriched from blood (not recorded which). CDR3 bases: TGTGCCTGGGAAACCCGGACAGGGTACGAAAAACTGTTTTTT. It specifies CAWETRTGYEKLFF.